This T cell receptor (beta chain) was sequenced for a study of blood T cell repertoires in COVID-19. Across the study: PBMCs, B-cell-depleted T cells, or T cells provided the cDNA or gDNA that made up the material.

Under the authors' procedure: Counts of nucleated cells, estimated from reference gene primer amplification, were obtained. The repertoire was sequenced with immunoSEQ multiplex PCR; TCRdb's copy has only in-frame clones and lacks some. The V and J calls and clone size come from that table; D and trimming were worked out from the DNA. The data contain approximately 350,000 clones, roughly nine tenths of them singletons. CDR1 and CDR2 (germline): MDHEN, SYDVKM. Trimming cost V 7 bases and J 8 bases; bases outside gene matches: 12. The CDR3 contains 14 residues. The sample was PBMCs or T cells enriched from blood (not recorded which). The source is a man younger than 35 who had recovered from COVID-19. This chain joins TRBV28 and TRBJ1-2; 8 bases line up with TRBD1. This CDR3 reads CASMTIGTGGGYTF. CDR3 bases: TGTGCCAGCATGACCATAGGGACAGGAGGCGGCTACACCTTC.